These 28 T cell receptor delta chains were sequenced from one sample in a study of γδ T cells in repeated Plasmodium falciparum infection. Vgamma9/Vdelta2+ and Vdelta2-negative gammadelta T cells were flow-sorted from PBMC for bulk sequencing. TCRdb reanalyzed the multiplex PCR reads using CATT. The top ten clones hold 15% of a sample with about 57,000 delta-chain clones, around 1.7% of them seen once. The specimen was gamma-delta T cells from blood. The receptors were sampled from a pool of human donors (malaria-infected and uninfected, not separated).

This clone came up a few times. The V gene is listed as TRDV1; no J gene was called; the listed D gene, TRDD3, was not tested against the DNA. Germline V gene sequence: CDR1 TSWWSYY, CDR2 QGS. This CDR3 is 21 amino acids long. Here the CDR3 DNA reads TGTGCTCTTGGGGAAGGTTTCACCTACGTCCCTACTCATAGGTACACCGATAAACCCATCTTT. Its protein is CALGEGFTYVPTHRYTDKPIF.

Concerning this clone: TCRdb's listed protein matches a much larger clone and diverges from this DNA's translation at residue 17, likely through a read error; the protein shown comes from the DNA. CDR3 in DNA: TGTGCCTTTAGATTCTACCGGAACTACGAGGGAATTTACTGGGGGATAGAGGTTAGAGCACAACTCTTCTTT. Its protein product is CAFRFYRNYEGIYWGIEVRAQLFF. V is TRDV3 and J is TRDJ2, with 11 bases fitting TRDD3. J gave up 7 bases and V 0 bases, and 34 bases lay outside the gene matches. The CDR3 loop spans 24 amino acids. In germline, CDR1 is TVYSNPD, CDR2 GDNSRS (reference sequence).

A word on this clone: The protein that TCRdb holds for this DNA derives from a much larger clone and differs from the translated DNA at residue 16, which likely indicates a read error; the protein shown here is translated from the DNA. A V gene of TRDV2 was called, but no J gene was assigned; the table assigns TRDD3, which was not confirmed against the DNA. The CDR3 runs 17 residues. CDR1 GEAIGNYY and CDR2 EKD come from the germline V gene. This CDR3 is CACDTGSVWGIRDKLTF. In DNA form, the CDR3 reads TGTGCCTGTGACACCGGATCAGTCTGGGGGATACGCGATAAACTCACCTTT.

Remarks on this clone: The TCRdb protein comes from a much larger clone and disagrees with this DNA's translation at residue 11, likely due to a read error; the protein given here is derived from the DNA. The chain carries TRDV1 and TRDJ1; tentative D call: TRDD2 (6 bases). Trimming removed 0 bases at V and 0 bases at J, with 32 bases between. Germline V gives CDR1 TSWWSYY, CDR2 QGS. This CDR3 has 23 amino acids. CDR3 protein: CALGELGFFLSRSRGRYTDKLIF. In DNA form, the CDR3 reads TGTGCTCTTGGGGAACTAGGATTCTTCCTGTCCAGGTCTCGGGGACGATACACCGATAAACTCATCTTT.

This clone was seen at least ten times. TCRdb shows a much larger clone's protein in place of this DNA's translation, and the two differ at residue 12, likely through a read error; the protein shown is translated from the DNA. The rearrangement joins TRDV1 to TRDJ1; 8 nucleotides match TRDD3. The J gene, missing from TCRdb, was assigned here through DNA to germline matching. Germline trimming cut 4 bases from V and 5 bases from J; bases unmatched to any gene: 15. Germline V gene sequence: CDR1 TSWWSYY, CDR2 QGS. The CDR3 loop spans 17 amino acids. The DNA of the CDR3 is TGTGCTCTTGGGGTCCTAAGGGACTGGGGGTCCGCGGATAAACTCATCTTT. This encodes CALGVLRDWGSADKLIF.

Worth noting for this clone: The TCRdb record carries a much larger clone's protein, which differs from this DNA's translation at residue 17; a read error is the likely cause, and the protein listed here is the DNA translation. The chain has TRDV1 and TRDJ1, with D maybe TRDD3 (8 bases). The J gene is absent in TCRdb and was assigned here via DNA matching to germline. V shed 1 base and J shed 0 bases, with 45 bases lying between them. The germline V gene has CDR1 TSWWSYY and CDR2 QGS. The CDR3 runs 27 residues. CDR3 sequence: CALGEPQPFLRRGWGTVRIEYTDKLIF. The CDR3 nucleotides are TGTGCTCTTGGGGAACCTCAACCTTTCCTACGGAGAGGCTGGGGGACCGTTCGTATAGAGTACACCGATAAACTCATCTTT.

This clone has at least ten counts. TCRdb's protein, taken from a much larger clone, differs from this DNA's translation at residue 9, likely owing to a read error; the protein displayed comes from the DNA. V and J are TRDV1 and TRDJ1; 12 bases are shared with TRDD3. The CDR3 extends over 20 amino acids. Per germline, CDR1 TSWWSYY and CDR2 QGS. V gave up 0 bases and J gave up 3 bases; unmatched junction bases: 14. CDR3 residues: CALGELILPLWGIRPDKLIF. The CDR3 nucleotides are TGTGCTCTTGGGGAACTGATCCTCCCCCTCTGGGGGATACGACCCGATAAACTCATCTTT.

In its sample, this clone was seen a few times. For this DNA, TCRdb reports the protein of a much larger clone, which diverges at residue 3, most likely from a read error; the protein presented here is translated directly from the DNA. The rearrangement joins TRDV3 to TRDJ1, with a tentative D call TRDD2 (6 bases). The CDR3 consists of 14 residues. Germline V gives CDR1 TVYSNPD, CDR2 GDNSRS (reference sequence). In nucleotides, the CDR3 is TGTGCTTTGGCCTTCCGCAGATACACCGATAAACTCATCTTT. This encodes CALAFRRYTDKLIF. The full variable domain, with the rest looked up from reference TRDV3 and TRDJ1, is CDKVTQSSPDQTVASGSEVVLLCTYDTVYSNPDLFWYRIRPDYSFQFVFYGDNSRSEGADFTQGRFSVKHILTQKAFHLVISPVRTEDSATYYCALAFRRYTDKLIFGKGTRVTVEP.

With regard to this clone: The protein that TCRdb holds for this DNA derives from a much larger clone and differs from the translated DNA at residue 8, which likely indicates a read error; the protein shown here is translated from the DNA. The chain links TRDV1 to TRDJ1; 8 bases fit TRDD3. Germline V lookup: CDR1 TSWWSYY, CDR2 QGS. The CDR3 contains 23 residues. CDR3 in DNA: TGTGCTCTTGGAGAACTCACCCTCCTAATTTCACCCGTCAGTGGGGATACAGCCGATAAACTCATCTTT. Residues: CALGELTLLISPVSGDTADKLIF.

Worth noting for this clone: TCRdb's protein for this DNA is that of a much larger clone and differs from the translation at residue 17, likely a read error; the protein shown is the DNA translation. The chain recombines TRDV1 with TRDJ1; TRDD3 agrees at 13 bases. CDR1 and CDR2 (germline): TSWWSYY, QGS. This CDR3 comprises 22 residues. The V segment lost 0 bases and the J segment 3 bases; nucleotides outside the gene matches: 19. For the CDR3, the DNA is TGTGCTCTTGGGGAACTGGGATCAAGTCGTACTGGGGGATACGTCGACCCCGATAAACTCATCTTT. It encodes CALGELGSSRTGGYVDPDKLIF.

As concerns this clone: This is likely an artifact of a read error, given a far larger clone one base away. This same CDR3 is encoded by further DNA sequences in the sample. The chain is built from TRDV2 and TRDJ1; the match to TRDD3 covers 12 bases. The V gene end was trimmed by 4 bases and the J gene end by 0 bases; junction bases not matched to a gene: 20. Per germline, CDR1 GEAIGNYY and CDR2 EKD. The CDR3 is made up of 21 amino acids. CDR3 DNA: TGTGCCTGTGATACCGCATGGGGTACTGGGGGATACTATCCGTACACCGATAAACTCATCTTT. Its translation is CACDTAWGTGGYYPYTDKLIF.

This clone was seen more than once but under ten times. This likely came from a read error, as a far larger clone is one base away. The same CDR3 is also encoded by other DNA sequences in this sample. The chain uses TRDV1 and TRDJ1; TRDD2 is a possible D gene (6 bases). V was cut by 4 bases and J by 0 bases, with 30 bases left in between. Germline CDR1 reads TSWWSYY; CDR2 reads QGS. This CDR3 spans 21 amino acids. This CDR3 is CALGVQGWLLLRTSYTDKLIF. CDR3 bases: TGTGCTCTTGGGGTTCAAGGGTGGCTCCTACTACGTACTTCGTACACCGATAAACTCATCTTT.

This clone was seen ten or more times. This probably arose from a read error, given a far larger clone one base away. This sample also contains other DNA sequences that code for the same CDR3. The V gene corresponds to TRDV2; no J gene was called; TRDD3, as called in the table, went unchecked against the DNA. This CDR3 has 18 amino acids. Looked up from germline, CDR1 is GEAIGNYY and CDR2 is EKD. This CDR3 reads CACDPVLGDTQDTDKLIF. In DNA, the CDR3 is TGTGCCTGTGACCCCGTACTGGGGGATACCCAGGACACCGATAAACTCATCTTC.

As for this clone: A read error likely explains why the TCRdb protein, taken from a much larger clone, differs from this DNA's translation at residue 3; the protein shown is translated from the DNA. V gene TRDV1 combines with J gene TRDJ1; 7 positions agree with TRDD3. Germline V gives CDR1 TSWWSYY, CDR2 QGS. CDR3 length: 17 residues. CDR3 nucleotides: TGTGCTCCTGGGGAACCTTCAGGGGGATCCCACACCGATAAACTCATCTTT. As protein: CAPGEPSGGSHTDKLIF.

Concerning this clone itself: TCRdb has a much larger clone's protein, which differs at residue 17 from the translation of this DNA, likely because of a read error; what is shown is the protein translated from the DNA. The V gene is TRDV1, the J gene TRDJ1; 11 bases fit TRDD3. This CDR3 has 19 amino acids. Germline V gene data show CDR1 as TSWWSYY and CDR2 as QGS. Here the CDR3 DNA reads TGTGCTCTTGGGGAACGCCCCCTGGGGGATACTGTATACACCGATAAATTCATCTTT. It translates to CALGERPLGDTVYTDKFIF.

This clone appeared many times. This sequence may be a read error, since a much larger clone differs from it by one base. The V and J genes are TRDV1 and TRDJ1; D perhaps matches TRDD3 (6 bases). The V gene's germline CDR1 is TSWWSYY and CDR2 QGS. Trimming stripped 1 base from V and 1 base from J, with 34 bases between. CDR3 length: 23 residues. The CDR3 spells CALGERVSSIPPWGHAGTDKLIF. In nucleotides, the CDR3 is TGTGCTCTTGGGGAACGAGTTTCCTCAATCCCGCCCTGGGGACACGCGGGCACCGATAAACTCATCTTT.

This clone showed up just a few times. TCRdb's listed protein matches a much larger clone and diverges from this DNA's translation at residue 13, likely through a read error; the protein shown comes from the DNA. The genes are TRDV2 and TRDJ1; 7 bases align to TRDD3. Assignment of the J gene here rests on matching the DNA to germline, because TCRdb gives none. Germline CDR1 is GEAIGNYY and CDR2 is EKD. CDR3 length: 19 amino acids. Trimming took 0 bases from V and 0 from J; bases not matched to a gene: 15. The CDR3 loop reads CACDTVETGGDLHTDKLIF. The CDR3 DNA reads TGTGCCTGTGACACCGTCGAAACAGGGGGGGATCTGCACACCGATAAACTCATCTTT.

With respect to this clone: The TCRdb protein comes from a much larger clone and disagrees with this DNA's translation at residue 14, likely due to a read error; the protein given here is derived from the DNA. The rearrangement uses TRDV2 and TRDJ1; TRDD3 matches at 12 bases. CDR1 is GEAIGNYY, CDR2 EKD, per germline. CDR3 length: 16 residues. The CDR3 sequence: CACDRVLGDTSLKHIF. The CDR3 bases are TGTGCCTGTGATCGGGTACTGGGGGATACCTCCCTTAAACACATCTTT.

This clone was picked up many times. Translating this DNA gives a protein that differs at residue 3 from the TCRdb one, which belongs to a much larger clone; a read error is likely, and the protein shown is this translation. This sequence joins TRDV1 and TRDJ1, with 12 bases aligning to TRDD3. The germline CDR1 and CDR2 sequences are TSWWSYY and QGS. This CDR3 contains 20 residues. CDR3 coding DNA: TGTGCTCCTGGGGTCGCTTGCCTTCCTCTGGGGGATACGGACACCGATAAACTCATCTTT. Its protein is CAPGVACLPLGDTDTDKLIF.

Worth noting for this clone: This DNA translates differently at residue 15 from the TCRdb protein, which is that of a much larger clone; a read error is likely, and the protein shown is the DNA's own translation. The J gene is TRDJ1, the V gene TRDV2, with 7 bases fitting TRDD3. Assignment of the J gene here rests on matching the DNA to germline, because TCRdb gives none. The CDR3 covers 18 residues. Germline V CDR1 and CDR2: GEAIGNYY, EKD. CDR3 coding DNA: TGTGCCTGTGACACCCTGGGTTTACTGGGGACGCACACCGATAGACTCATCTTT. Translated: CACDTLGLLGTHTDRLIF.

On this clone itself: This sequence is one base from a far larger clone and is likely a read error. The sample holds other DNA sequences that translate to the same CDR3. CDR3 sequence: CALGELGRETYWGILSLTAQLFF. The DNA of the CDR3 is TGTGCCCTTGGGGAACTAGGTAGGGAGACCTACTGGGGGATACTCTCTTTGACAGCACAACTCTTCTTT. V is TRDV1 and J is TRDJ2; TRDD3 matches at 12 bases. TCRdb is silent on the J gene; assignment here came from matching the DNA to germline. The germline V gene has CDR1 TSWWSYY and CDR2 QGS. This CDR3 has 23 residues.

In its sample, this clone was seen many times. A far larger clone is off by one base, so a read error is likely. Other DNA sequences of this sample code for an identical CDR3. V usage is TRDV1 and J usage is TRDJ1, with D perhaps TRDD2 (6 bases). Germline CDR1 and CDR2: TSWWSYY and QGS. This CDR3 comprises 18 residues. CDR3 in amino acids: CALGEGPTPPLPTDKLIF. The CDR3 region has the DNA TGTGCTCTTGGGGAGGGTCCTACACCGCCCCTCCCGACCGATAAACTCATCTTC.

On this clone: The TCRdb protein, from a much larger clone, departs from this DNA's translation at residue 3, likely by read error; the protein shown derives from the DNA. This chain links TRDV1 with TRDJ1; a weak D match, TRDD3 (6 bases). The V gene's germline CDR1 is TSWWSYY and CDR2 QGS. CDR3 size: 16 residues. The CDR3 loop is CAPGEPRIRMPDKLIF. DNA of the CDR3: TGTGCTCCTGGGGAACCCCGGATCCGTATGCCCGATAAACTCATCTTT.

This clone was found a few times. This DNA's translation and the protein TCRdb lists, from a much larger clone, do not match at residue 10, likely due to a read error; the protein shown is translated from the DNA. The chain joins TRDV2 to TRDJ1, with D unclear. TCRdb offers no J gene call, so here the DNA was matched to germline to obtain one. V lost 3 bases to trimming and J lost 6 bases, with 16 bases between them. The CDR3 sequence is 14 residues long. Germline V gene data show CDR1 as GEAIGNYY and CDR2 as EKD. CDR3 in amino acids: CACDFPSLPNKLIF. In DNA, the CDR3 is TGTGCCTGTGACTTCCCCTCTCTGCCCAATAAACTCATCTTT.

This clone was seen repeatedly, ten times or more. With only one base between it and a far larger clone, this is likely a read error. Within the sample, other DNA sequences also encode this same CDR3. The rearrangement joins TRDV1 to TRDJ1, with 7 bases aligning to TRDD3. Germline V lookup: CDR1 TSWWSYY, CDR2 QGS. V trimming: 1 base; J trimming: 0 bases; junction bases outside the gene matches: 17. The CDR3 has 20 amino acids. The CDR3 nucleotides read TGTGCTCTTGGGGAACCCAAAAAGTGGGTCTGGGGGCCGTACACCGATAAACTCATCTTT. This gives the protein CALGEPKKWVWGPYTDKLIF.

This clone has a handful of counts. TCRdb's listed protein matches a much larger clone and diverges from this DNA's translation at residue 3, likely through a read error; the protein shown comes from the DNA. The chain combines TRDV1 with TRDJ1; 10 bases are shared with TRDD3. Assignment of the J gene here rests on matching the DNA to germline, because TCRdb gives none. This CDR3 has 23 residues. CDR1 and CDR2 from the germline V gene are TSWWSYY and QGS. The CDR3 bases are TGTGCTCCTGGGGAACGAGGTAAGGGTGGCCTACGACTGGGGGATTCCAGACCGTGTAAACTCATCTTT. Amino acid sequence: CAPGERGKGGLRLGDSRPCKLIF.

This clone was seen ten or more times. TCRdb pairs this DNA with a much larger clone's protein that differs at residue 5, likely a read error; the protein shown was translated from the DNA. For the CDR3, the DNA is TGTGCTCTTGTGGGATGGGGATCGGATCCCGTGTACACCGATAAACTCATCTTT. Its protein is CALVGWGSDPVYTDKLIF. V gene TRDV1 combines with J gene TRDJ1; TRDD3 might be the D (6 bases). The CDR3 runs 18 residues. Germline CDR1 TSWWSYY, CDR2 QGS. Trimming left V 7 bases short and J 0 bases short, with 24 bases between.

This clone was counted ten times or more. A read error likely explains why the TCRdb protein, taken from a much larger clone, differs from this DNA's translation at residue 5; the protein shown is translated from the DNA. The CDR3 loop reads CALSHRVSDKLIF. In DNA, the CDR3 is TGTGCTCTATCCCATCGGGTCTCCGATAAACTCATCTTT. The chain employs TRDV1 and TRDJ1; D unresolved. This CDR3 is 13 amino acids long. The germline gives CDR1 TSWWSYY, CDR2 QGS. The ends were cut back, 9 bases at V and 3 bases at J, with 14 bases in the middle.